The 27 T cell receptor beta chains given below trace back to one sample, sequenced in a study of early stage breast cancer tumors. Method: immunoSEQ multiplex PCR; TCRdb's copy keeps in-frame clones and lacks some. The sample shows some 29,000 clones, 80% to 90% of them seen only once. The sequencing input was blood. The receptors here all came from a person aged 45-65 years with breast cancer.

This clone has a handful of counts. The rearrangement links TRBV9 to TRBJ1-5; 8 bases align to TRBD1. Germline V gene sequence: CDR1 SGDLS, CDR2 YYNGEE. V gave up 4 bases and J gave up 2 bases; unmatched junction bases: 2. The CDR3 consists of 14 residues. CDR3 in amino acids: CASSLTGGNQPQHF. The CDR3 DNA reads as TGTGCCAGCAGCTTGACAGGGGGCAATCAGCCCCAGCATTTT.

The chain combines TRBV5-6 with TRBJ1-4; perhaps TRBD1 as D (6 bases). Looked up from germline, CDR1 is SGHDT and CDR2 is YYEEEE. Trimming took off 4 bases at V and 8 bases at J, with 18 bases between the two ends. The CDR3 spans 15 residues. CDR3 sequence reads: CASSPQNRAPEKLFF. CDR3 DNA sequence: TGTGCCAGCAGCCCCCAAAACAGGGCCCCAGAAAAACTGTTTTTT. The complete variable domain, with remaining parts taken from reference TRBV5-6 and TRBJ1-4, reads DAGVTQSPTHLIKTRGQQVTLRCSPKSGHDTVSWYQQALGQGPQFIFQYYEEEERQRGNFPDRFSGHQFPNYSSELNVNALLLGDSALYLCASSPQNRAPEKLFFGSGTQLSVL.

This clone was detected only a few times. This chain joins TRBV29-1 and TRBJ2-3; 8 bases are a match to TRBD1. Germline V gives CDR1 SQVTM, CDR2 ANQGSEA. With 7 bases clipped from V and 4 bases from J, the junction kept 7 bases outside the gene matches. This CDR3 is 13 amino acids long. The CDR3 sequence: CSGLRTGSDTQYF. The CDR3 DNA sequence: TGCAGCGGCCTTCGGACAGGGTCAGATACGCAGTATTTT.

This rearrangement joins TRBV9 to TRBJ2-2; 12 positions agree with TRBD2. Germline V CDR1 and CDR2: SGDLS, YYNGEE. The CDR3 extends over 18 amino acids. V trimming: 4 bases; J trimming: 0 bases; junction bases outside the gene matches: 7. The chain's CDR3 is CASSPARLAGANTGELFF. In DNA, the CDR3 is TGTGCCAGCAGCCCTGCAAGACTAGCGGGAGCGAACACCGGGGAGCTGTTTTTT.

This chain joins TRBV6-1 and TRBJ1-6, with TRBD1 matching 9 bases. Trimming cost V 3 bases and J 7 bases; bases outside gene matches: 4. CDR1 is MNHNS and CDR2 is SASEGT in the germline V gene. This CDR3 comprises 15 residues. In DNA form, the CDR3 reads TGTGCCAGCAGTGACGGGACAGGGCCAAATTCACCCCTCCACTTT. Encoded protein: CASSDGTGPNSPLHF.

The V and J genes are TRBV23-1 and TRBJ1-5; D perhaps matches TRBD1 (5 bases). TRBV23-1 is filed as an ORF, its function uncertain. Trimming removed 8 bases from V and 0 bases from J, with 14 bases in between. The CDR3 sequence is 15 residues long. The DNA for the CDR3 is TGCGCCAGCCGCGTCGGGGGGATTAGCAATCAGCCCCAGCATTTT. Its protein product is CASRVGGISNQPQHF.

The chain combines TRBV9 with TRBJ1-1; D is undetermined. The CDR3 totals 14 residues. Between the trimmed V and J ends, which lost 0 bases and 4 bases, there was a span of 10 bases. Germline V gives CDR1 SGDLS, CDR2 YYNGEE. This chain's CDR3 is CASSVAVGSTEAFF. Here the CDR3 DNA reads TGTGCCAGCAGCGTAGCGGTGGGGAGCACTGAAGCTTTCTTT.

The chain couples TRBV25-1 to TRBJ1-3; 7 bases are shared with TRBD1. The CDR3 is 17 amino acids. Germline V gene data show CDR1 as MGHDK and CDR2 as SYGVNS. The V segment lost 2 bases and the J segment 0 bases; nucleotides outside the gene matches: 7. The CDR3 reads CASSEPGQLTSGNTIYF. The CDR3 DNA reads TGTGCCAGCAGTGAACCGGGACAGTTAACCTCTGGAAACACCATATATTTT.

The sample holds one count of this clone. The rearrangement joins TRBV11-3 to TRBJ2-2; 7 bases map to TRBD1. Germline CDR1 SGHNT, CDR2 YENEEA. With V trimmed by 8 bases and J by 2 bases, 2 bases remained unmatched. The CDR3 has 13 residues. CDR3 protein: CASSGGNTGELFF. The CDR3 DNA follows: TGTGCCAGCTCAGGGGGAAACACCGGGGAGCTGTTTTTT.

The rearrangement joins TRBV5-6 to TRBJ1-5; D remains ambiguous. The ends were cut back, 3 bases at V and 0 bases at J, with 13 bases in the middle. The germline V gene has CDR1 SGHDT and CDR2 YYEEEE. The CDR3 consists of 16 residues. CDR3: CASSSTPGVSNQPQHF. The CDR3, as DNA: TGTGCCAGCAGCTCGACACCGGGAGTTAGCAATCAGCCCCAGCATTTT.

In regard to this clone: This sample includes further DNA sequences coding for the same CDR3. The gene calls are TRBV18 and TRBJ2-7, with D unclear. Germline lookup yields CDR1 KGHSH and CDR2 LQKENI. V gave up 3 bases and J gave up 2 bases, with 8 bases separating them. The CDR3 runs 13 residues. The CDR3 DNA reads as TGTGCCAGCTCACCCGTGGCAGCCTACGAGCAGTACTTC. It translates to CASSPVAAYEQYF.

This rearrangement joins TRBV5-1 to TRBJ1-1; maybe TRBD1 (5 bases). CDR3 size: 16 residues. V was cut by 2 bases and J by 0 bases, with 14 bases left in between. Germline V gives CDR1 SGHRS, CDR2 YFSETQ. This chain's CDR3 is CASSFVQGSLNTEAFF. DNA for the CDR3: TGCGCCAGCAGCTTTGTTCAGGGAAGCCTGAACACTGAAGCTTTCTTT.

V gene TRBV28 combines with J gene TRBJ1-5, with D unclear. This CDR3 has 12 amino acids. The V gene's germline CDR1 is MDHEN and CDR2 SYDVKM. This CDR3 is CASGNPGQPQHF. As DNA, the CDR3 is TGTGCATCCGGGAACCCCGGTCAGCCCCAGCATTTT.

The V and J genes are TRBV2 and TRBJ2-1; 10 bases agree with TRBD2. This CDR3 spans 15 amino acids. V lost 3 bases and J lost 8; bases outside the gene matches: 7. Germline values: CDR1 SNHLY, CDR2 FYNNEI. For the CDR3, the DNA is TGTGCCAGCAGTGAGTCTAGCGGGGGAACGTATGAGCAGTTCTTC. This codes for CASSESSGGTYEQFF.

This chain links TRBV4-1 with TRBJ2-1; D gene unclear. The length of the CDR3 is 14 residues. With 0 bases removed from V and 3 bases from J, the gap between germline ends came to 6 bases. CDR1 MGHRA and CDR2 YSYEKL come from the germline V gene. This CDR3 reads CASSQDLNYNEQFF. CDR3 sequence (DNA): TGCGCCAGCAGCCAAGATCTGAACTACAATGAGCAGTTCTTC.

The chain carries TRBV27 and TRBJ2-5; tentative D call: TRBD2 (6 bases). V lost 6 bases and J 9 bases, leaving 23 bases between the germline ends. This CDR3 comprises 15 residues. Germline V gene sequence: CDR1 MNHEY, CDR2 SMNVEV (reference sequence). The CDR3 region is CASSPRSMAGGAQYF. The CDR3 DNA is TGTGCCAGCAGCCCCAGGAGTATGGCCGGCGGGGCCCAGTACTTC.

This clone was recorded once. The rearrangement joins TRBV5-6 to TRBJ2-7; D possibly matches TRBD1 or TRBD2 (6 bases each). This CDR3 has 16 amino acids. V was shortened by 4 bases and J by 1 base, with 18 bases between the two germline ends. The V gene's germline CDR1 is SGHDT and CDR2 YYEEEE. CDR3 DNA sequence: TGTGCCAGCAGCCAACTGGGGGGCGATGCTTCCTACGAGCAGTACTTC. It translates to CASSQLGGDASYEQYF.

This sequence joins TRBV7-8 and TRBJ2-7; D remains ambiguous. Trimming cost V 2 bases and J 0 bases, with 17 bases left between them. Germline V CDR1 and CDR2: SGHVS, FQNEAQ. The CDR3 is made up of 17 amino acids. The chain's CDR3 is CASSLLLGPSSSYEQYF. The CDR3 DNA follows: TGTGCCAGCAGCTTACTTCTGGGCCCTTCGAGCTCCTACGAGCAGTACTTC.

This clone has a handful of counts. The CDR3 loop is CASSVGSGTEAFF. The CDR3 DNA reads TGTGCCAGCAGCGTAGGGAGCGGCACTGAAGCTTTCTTT. The chain carries TRBV9 and TRBJ1-1; D is unclear. The CDR3 has 13 residues. The germline gives CDR1 SGDLS, CDR2 YYNGEE. The V end was cut by 0 bases, the J end by 4 bases, with 7 bases between.

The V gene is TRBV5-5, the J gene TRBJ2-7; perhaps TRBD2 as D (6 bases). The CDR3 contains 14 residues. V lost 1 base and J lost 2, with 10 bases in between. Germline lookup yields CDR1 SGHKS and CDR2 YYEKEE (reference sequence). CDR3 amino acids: CASSLTGSPYEQYF. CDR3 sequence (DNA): TGTGCCAGCAGCTTGACCGGGAGTCCCTACGAGCAGTACTTC.

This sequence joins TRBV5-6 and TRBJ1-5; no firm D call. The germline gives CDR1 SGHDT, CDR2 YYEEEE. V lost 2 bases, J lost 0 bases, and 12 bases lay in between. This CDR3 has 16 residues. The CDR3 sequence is CASSFSSILSNQPQHF. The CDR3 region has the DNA TGTGCCAGCAGCTTTAGCTCGATTCTTAGCAATCAGCCCCAGCATTTT.

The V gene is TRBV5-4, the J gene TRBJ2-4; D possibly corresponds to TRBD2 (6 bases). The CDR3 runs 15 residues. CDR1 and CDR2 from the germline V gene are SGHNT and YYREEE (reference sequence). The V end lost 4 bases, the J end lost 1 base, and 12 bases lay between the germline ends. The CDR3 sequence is CASSSPGVAKNIQYF. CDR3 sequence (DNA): TGTGCCAGCAGCAGCCCGGGGGTCGCCAAAAACATTCAGTACTTC.

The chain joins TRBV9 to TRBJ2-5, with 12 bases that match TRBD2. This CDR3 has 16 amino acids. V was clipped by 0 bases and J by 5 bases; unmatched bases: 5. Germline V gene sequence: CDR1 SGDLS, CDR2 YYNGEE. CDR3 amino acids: CASSVDLAGGQETQYF. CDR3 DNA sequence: TGTGCCAGCAGCGTAGATCTAGCGGGGGGGCAGGAGACCCAGTACTTC.

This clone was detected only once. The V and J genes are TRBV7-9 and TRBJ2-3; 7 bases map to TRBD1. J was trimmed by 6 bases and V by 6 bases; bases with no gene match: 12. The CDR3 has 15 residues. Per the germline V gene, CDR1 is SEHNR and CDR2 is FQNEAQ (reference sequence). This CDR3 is CASRLDRVVVDTQYF. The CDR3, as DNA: TGTGCCAGCAGACTTGACAGGGTCGTCGTGGATACGCAGTATTTT.

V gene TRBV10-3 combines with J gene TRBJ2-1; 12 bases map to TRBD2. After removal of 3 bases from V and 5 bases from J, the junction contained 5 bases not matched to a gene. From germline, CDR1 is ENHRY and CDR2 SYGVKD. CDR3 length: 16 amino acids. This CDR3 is CAISEQLAGGNNEQFF. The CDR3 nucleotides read TGTGCCATCAGTGAACAGCTAGCGGGGGGGAACAATGAGCAGTTCTTC.

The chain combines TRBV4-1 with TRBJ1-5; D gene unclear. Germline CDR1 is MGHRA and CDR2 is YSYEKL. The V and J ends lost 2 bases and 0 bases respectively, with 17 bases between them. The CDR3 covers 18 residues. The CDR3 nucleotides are TGCGCCAGCAGCCAATTCACCAGATCCGAATTTAGCAATCAGCCCCAGCATTTT. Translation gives CASSQFTRSEFSNQPQHF.

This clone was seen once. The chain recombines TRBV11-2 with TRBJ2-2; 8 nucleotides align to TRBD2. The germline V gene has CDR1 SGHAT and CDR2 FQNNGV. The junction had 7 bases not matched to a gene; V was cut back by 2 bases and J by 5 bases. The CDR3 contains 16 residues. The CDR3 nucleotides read TGTGCCAGCAGCTTAAGTCGGGGGGGGGTTACCGGGGAGCTGTTTTTT. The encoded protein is CASSLSRGGVTGELFF.